One T cell receptor (beta chain) is described in this entry. This entry belongs to a study of T cell responses to AZD1222 COVID-19 vaccine. Sequenced by immunoSEQ multiplex PCR; TCRdb stores in-frame clones only, minus some. The sample comprises 150,000 or so clones, 80% to 85% of which are singletons, and roughly 4.5% rests with the top ten. This CDR3 is 14 amino acids long. Germline CDR1 is SGHAT and CDR2 is FQNNGV. V dropped 3 bases and J dropped 5 bases, with 10 bases sitting between them. This TCR was recovered from an adult in good health. The rearrangement joins TRBV11-2 to TRBJ2-2; possibly TRBD1 for D (5 bases). The source material was peripheral blood, sampled on day 0 of MenACWY control vaccination. The chain's CDR3 is CASSFLGVTGELFF. The CDR3 DNA follows: TGTGCCAGCAGCTTTCTAGGGGTAACCGGGGAGCTGTTTTTT.